This T cell receptor beta chain was retrieved from a study of blood T cell repertoires in COVID-19. About the research overall: T cells, B-cell-depleted T cells, or PBMCs supplied cDNA or gDNA.

Assay used: immunoSEQ multiplex PCR; TCRdb lists only in-frame clones, some missing. The sample holds around 250,000 clones, around 86% seen once. The CDR3 runs 15 residues. V lost 7 bases to trimming and J lost 5 bases; unmatched junction nucleotides: 11. Germline V gives CDR1 KGHDR, CDR2 SFDVKD. Participants spanned ages roughly 18 to 95 years and resided in fewer than 30 US areas. Input material: PBMCs or T cells enriched from blood (not recorded which). The chain carries TRBV24-1 and TRBJ2-5; 8 bases fit TRBD2. The clonotype comes from a woman in her forties or fifties who had recovered from COVID-19. CDR3 nucleotides: TGTGCCACCAGCACCGGGACTAGGGCTTTGGAGACCCAGTACTTC. It yields the protein CATSTGTRALETQYF.